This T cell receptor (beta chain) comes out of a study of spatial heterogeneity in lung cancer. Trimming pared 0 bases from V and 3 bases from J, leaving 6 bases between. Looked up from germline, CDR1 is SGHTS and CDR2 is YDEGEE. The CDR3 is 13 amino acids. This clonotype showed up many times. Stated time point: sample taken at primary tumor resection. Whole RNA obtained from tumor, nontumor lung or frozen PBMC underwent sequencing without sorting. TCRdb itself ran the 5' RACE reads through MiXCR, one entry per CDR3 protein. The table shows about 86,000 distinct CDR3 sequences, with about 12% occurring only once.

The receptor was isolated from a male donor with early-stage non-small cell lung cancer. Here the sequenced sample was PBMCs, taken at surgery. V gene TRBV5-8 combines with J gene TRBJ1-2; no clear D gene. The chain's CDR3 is CASSLGDYYGYTF. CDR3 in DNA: TGTGCCAGCAGCTTGGGGGATTACTATGGCTACACCTTC.